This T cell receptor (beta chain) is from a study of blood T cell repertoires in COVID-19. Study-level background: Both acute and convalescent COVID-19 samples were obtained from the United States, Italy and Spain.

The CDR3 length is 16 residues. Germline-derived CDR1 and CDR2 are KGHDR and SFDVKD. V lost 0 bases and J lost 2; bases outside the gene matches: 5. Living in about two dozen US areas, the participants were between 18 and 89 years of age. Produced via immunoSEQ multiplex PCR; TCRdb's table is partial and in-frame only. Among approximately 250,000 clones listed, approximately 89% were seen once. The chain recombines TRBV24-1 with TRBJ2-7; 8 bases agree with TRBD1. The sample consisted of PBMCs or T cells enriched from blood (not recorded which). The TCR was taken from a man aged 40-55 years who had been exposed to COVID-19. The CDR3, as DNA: TGTGCCACCAGTGATTTGCAGGGACAGGCCCCCTACGAGCAGTACTTC. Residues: CATSDLQGQAPYEQYF.